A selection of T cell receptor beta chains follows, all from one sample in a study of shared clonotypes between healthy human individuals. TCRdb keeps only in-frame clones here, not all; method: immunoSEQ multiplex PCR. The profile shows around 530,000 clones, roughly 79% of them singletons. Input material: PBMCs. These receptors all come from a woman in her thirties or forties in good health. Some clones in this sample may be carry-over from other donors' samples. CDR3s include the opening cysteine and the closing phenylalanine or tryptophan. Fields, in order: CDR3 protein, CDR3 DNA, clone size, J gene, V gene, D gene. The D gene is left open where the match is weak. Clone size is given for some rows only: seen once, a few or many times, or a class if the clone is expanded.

cdr3_aa: CASSLAAGGYYEQYF
cdr3_nt: TGTGCTAGCAGCCTAGCTGCGGGAGGCTACTACGAGCAGTACTTC
clone_size: -
j_call: TRBJ2-7
v_call: TRBV7-7
d_call: TRBD2

cdr3_aa: CASSLATGNYEQYF
cdr3_nt: TGTGCCAGCAGCTTGGCAACGGGAAACTACGAGCAGTACTTC
clone_size: -
j_call: TRBJ2-7
v_call: TRBV5-4
d_call: -

cdr3_aa: CASSVGTAMNTEAFF
cdr3_nt: TGTGCCAGCAGCGTCGGGACAGCCATGAACACTGAAGCTTTCTTT
clone_size: few
j_call: TRBJ1-1
v_call: TRBV9
d_call: TRBD1

cdr3_aa: CASSYSLTGGRDEQYF
cdr3_nt: TGTGCCAGCAGTTACTCGTTGACTGGAGGTCGGGACGAGCAGTACTTC
clone_size: -
j_call: TRBJ2-7
v_call: TRBV6-6
d_call: -

cdr3_aa: CASSQAGGETQYF
cdr3_nt: TGTGCCAGCAGCCAAGCAGGGGGGGAGACCCAGTACTTC
clone_size: -
j_call: TRBJ2-5
v_call: TRBV6-6
d_call: -

cdr3_aa: CASSQFLGTPTDTQYF
cdr3_nt: TGTGCCAGCAGCCAATTCCTCGGGACGCCCACAGATACGCAGTATTTT
clone_size: -
j_call: TRBJ2-3
v_call: TRBV4-2
d_call: -

cdr3_aa: CASSPSGRAGTYEQYF
cdr3_nt: TGTGCCAGCAGCCCTAGCGGGAGGGCGGGTACCTACGAGCAGTACTTC
clone_size: -
j_call: TRBJ2-7
v_call: TRBV11-2
d_call: TRBD2

cdr3_aa: CASRGQALETQYF
cdr3_nt: TGTGCCAGCAGGGGACAGGCTTTAGAGACCCAGTACTTC
clone_size: -
j_call: TRBJ2-5
v_call: TRBV6-1
d_call: TRBD1

cdr3_aa: CASSVALGRDTQYF
cdr3_nt: TGTGCCAGCAGCGTAGCTTTGGGACGAGATACGCAGTATTTT
clone_size: -
j_call: TRBJ2-3
v_call: TRBV9
d_call: -

cdr3_aa: CASSQDYPSKDYEQYF
cdr3_nt: TGCGCCAGCAGCCAAGATTACCCTAGCAAGGACTACGAGCAGTACTTC
clone_size: -
j_call: TRBJ2-7
v_call: TRBV4-1
d_call: -

cdr3_aa: CASSLELAGASEQYF
cdr3_nt: TGCGCCAGCAGCTTGGAGTTAGCGGGAGCGTCCGAGCAGTACTTC
clone_size: once
j_call: TRBJ2-7
v_call: TRBV5-1
d_call: TRBD2

cdr3_aa: CASSQRRESDQPQHF
cdr3_nt: TGCGCCAGCAGCCAACGTCGAGAGTCGGATCAGCCCCAGCATTTT
clone_size: -
j_call: TRBJ1-5
v_call: TRBV4-3
d_call: -

cdr3_aa: CASSFGANIQYF
cdr3_nt: TGTGCCAGCAGTTTCGGAGCAAACATTCAGTACTTC
clone_size: -
j_call: TRBJ2-4
v_call: TRBV28
d_call: -

cdr3_aa: CASSLVWANTIYF
cdr3_nt: TGTGCCAGCAGCTTAGTGTGGGCAAACACCATATATTTT
clone_size: -
j_call: TRBJ1-3
v_call: TRBV11-2
d_call: -

cdr3_aa: CASGTREASGGELFF
cdr3_nt: TGTGCCAGCGGAACTCGGGAGGCCTCGGGCGGGGAGCTGTTTTTT
clone_size: -
j_call: TRBJ2-2
v_call: TRBV4-2
d_call: TRBD2

cdr3_aa: CASSSKVETGLYGYTF
cdr3_nt: TGTGCCAGCAGCTCAAAAGTCGAGACAGGGCTTTACGGCTACACCTTC
clone_size: -
j_call: TRBJ1-2
v_call: TRBV5-4
d_call: TRBD1

cdr3_aa: CASRQNGNTEAFF
cdr3_nt: TGTGCCAGCAGACAGAATGGGAACACTGAAGCTTTCTTT
clone_size: -
j_call: TRBJ1-1
v_call: TRBV6-1
d_call: -

cdr3_aa: CASSLWTRDNEQFF
cdr3_nt: TGTGCCAGCAGCTTGTGGACTAGAGACAATGAGCAGTTCTTC
clone_size: -
j_call: TRBJ2-1
v_call: TRBV5-4
d_call: TRBD2

cdr3_aa: CASSRGQGGSYQETQYF
cdr3_nt: TGCGCCAGCAGTCGGGGACAGGGGGGGTCGTACCAAGAGACCCAGTACTTC
clone_size: few
j_call: TRBJ2-5
v_call: TRBV5-1
d_call: TRBD1

cdr3_aa: CASSSPGINYGYTF
cdr3_nt: TGTGCCAGCAGCTCGCCGGGAATAAACTATGGCTACACCTTC
clone_size: -
j_call: TRBJ1-2
v_call: TRBV7-2
d_call: -

cdr3_aa: CASSLVFRTGLYEQYF
cdr3_nt: TGTGCCAGCAGCTTAGTTTTTCGGACAGGGCTGTACGAGCAGTACTTC
clone_size: -
j_call: TRBJ2-7
v_call: TRBV7-2
d_call: TRBD1

cdr3_aa: CSVLLVSDTQYF
cdr3_nt: TGCAGCGTTCTTCTAGTATCAGATACGCAGTATTTT
clone_size: once
j_call: TRBJ2-3
v_call: TRBV29-1
d_call: -

cdr3_aa: CASSHISGSTGANVLTF
cdr3_nt: TGTGCCAGCAGTCATATTAGCGGGAGCACTGGGGCCAACGTCCTGACTTTC
clone_size: few
j_call: TRBJ2-6
v_call: TRBV27
d_call: TRBD2

cdr3_aa: CASSLWPGTGGSDTQYF
cdr3_nt: TGTGCCAGCAGTTTATGGCCCGGGACAGGGGGCTCAGATACGCAGTATTTT
clone_size: -
j_call: TRBJ2-3
v_call: TRBV28
d_call: TRBD1

cdr3_aa: CASSKGTPRRTDTQYF
cdr3_nt: TGTGCCAGCAGCAAAGGTACCCCTCGGCGCACAGATACGCAGTATTTT
clone_size: -
j_call: TRBJ2-3
v_call: TRBV21-1
d_call: -

cdr3_aa: CASSMTQGGSYNEQFF
cdr3_nt: TGTGCCAGTAGTATGACCCAGGGCGGAAGCTACAATGAGCAGTTCTTC
clone_size: -
j_call: TRBJ2-1
v_call: TRBV19
d_call: -

cdr3_aa: CASSVFNTDTQYF
cdr3_nt: TGTGCCAGCAGCGTATTTAACACAGATACGCAGTATTTT
clone_size: few
j_call: TRBJ2-3
v_call: TRBV27
d_call: -

cdr3_aa: CASIRAGVTGELFF
cdr3_nt: TGTGCCAGTATAAGGGCCGGGGTCACCGGGGAGCTGTTTTTT
clone_size: -
j_call: TRBJ2-2
v_call: TRBV19
d_call: -

cdr3_aa: CASSLGDGANNNEQFF
cdr3_nt: TGCGCCAGCAGCTTGGGCGATGGCGCGAATAACAATGAGCAGTTCTTC
clone_size: -
j_call: TRBJ2-1
v_call: TRBV5-1
d_call: -

cdr3_aa: CASSTWTAGLLFF
cdr3_nt: TGTGCCAGCAGCACCTGGACCGCCGGTCTCTTGTTCTTC
clone_size: many
j_call: TRBJ2-1
v_call: TRBV5-4
d_call: -

cdr3_aa: CASKLAGETSWGETQYF
cdr3_nt: TGTGCCAGCAAACTAGCGGGAGAGACGAGTTGGGGAGAGACCCAGTACTTC
clone_size: -
j_call: TRBJ2-5
v_call: TRBV28
d_call: TRBD2

cdr3_aa: CASSLALTGSGNTIYF
cdr3_nt: TGTGCCAGCAGCTTAGCGCTAACAGGGTCCGGAAACACCATATATTTT
clone_size: -
j_call: TRBJ1-3
v_call: TRBV7-2
d_call: -

cdr3_aa: CASSLGTTIITDTQYF
cdr3_nt: TGCGCCAGCAGCTTGGGGACGACCATAATCACAGATACGCAGTATTTT
clone_size: -
j_call: TRBJ2-3
v_call: TRBV5-1
d_call: -

cdr3_aa: CASRIASGSTDTQYF
cdr3_nt: TGTGCCAGCAGGATCGCTAGCGGTAGCACAGATACGCAGTATTTT
clone_size: once
j_call: TRBJ2-3
v_call: TRBV5-8
d_call: TRBD2

cdr3_aa: CATSRGRAEKLFF
cdr3_nt: TGTGCCACCAGTCGTGGGAGGGCTGAAAAACTGTTTTTT
clone_size: -
j_call: TRBJ1-4
v_call: TRBV15
d_call: -

cdr3_aa: CASSEEATGELFF
cdr3_nt: TGTGCCAGCAGTGAAGAAGCGACCGGGGAGCTGTTTTTT
clone_size: -
j_call: TRBJ2-2
v_call: TRBV2
d_call: -

cdr3_aa: CASSLAGERTDTQYF
cdr3_nt: TGTGCCAGCAGCTTAGCGGGAGAGCGCACAGATACGCAGTATTTT
clone_size: -
j_call: TRBJ2-3
v_call: TRBV11-3
d_call: -

cdr3_aa: CASSYGASGSYEQYF
cdr3_nt: TGTGCCAGCAGCTATGGGGCTAGCGGGAGTTACGAGCAGTACTTC
clone_size: -
j_call: TRBJ2-7
v_call: TRBV7-8
d_call: TRBD2

cdr3_aa: CASSLVPYRGTTNYEQYF
cdr3_nt: TGCGCCAGCAGCTTGGTACCATACCGGGGGACAACCAACTACGAGCAGTACTTC
clone_size: once
j_call: TRBJ2-7
v_call: TRBV5-1
d_call: -

cdr3_aa: CASSELTDFHGDSEQYF
cdr3_nt: TGTGCCAGCAGTGAACTTACCGACTTTCACGGGGATTCCGAGCAGTACTTC
clone_size: -
j_call: TRBJ2-7
v_call: TRBV6-1
d_call: -

cdr3_aa: CASSSTTGKGTQYF
cdr3_nt: TGTGCCAGCAGTTCTACGACAGGGAAGGGGACCCAGTACTTC
clone_size: -
j_call: TRBJ2-5
v_call: TRBV27
d_call: TRBD1

cdr3_aa: CASSLDGPSGDTQYF
cdr3_nt: TGTGCCAGCAGCTTAGATGGTCCTAGCGGAGATACGCAGTATTTT
clone_size: -
j_call: TRBJ2-3
v_call: TRBV11-2
d_call: TRBD2

cdr3_aa: CASTPGGAKMNTEAFF
cdr3_nt: TGTGCCAGCACCCCGGGGGGGGCAAAAATGAACACTGAAGCTTTCTTT
clone_size: -
j_call: TRBJ1-1
v_call: TRBV7-9
d_call: -

cdr3_aa: CASSPPGTSRTKNIQYF
cdr3_nt: TGTGCCAGCAGCCCACCCGGGACTAGCAGGACCAAAAACATTCAGTACTTC
clone_size: -
j_call: TRBJ2-4
v_call: TRBV7-2
d_call: TRBD2

cdr3_aa: CASSLSVDQETQYF
cdr3_nt: TGTGCCAGCAGCTTGTCGGTCGACCAAGAGACCCAGTACTTC
clone_size: -
j_call: TRBJ2-5
v_call: TRBV5-5
d_call: -

cdr3_aa: CASSFLSRQYF
cdr3_nt: TGTGCCAGCAGTTTTCTGTCGAGGCAGTACTTC
clone_size: -
j_call: TRBJ2-7
v_call: TRBV27
d_call: -

cdr3_aa: CATSRDRDWGAGPHRYEQYF
cdr3_nt: TGCGCCACCAGCAGAGACAGGGATTGGGGAGCGGGGCCACATCGGTACGAGCAGTACTTC
clone_size: -
j_call: TRBJ2-7
v_call: TRBV15
d_call: -

cdr3_aa: CASSQARTSGRIYEQYF
cdr3_nt: TGTGCCAGCAGCCAAGCTAGGACTAGCGGGAGAATCTACGAGCAGTACTTC
clone_size: -
j_call: TRBJ2-7
v_call: TRBV4-2
d_call: TRBD2

cdr3_aa: CASSVLAVDGTDTQYF
cdr3_nt: TGTGCCAGCAGCGTTTTAGCGGTTGACGGCACAGATACGCAGTATTTT
clone_size: -
j_call: TRBJ2-3
v_call: TRBV9
d_call: -

cdr3_aa: CASSPLAGGFLAKNIQYF
cdr3_nt: TGTGCCAGCAGTCCTCTAGCGGGAGGTTTTCTAGCCAAAAACATTCAGTACTTC
clone_size: few
j_call: TRBJ2-4
v_call: TRBV28
d_call: TRBD2

cdr3_aa: CASSIGPGGNTEAFF
cdr3_nt: TGTGCCAGTAGTATAGGTCCCGGGGGGAACACTGAAGCTTTCTTT
clone_size: once
j_call: TRBJ1-1
v_call: TRBV19
d_call: -